This T cell receptor beta chain appears in the sequencing data of a study of cytotoxic CD8 clonotypes in ibrutinib-treated CLL. V shed 2 bases and J shed 0 bases, with 10 bases lying between them. The CDR3 has 15 residues. Germline lookup yields CDR1 SGHTA and CDR2 FQGNSA. Assay used: immunoSEQ multiplex PCR; TCRdb lists only in-frame clones, some missing. The sample has over 75,000 clones, approximately 80% seen once. PBMCs that had been cryopreserved were the source of roughly 2 micrograms of genomic DNA for TCR beta libraries. The sample in question was PBMCs, obtained after 12 months of ibrutinib treatment. The chain recombines TRBV7-2 with TRBJ1-1; D ambiguous. The TCR originated in a human donor with chronic lymphocytic leukemia. The CDR3, as DNA: TGTGCCAGCAGCTTAATTCTGGGATTGAACACTGAAGCTTTCTTT. Protein: CASSLILGLNTEAFF.